Detailed here is one T cell receptor beta chain. Its target antigen remains unknown. No base-level quality is on record; no much larger clone is a single base apart. The data were taken from a study of blood T cell repertoires in COVID-19 (dated by TCRdb to 2019 to 2021). Regarding the research as a whole: Samples covering the acute and convalescent phases of COVID-19 were provided by collaborators in the United States, Italy and Spain. The samples were drawn from two sources: the first 160 participants of the ongoing ImmuneRACE study, and over 950 subjects contributed by 6 global collaborators. The sample metadata nearly always contained a de-identified subject ID, COVID-19 status, age in years and sex. Where available, HLA class I and class II types were taken from metadata supplied by the sample provider and were not determined by assay-based typing. The repertoires were released in a freely available public database intended as a resource for research on the immune response to SARS-CoV-2. The material from the prospective study consisted of cDNA or gDNA derived from T cells, B-cell-depleted T cells, or PBMCs. Subjects who had been exposed to COVID-19, were actively infected with it, or had recovered from it provided the deeply sampled blood TCRbeta repertoires that made up the dataset.

At the junction V is shortened by 3 bases and J by 5 bases; bases outside the gene matches: 5. The CDR3 measures 15 amino acids from cysteine to phenylalanine. The DNA shown is the 45-base CDR3, in frame from base 1. CDR1 and CDR2, per the germline V gene (reference sequence), are MNHEY and SMNVEV. The immunoSEQ Assay, a bias-controlled multiplex PCR, was used to amplify TCRbeta CDR3 regions from genomic DNA. As for the authors' bioinformatics: Nucleated cell counts per sample were estimated from amplification of reference gene primers within the assay. To quantify the absolute abundance of each unique TCRbeta CDR3 rearrangement, sequence reads were collapsed and filtered. For each sample, productive Simpson clonality was calculated by taking the square root of Simpson's diversity index across productive rearrangements. TCRdb holds this immuneACCESS table with in-frame rearrangements only. Some clones are missing; in checked studies, unresolved V genes explain under half, and the rest has no known cause. That table furnishes V, J and clone size, whereas the DNA furnished D and trimming. Within this sample are some 65,000 clones, with over 75% of them counted one time only. Of the sample, 9.7% is held by the ten largest clones.

Overall results and qualifications from the work: How much clinical and demographic metadata was included differed by source and by participant, and the metadata was provided uncurated.

The collaborating institutions used their own protocols to collect whole blood in K2EDTA tubes. For TCRbeta analysis, collaborator samples were shipped as frozen whole blood, as isolated PBMCs, or as DNA extracted from either sample type. Recombination linked TRBV27 to TRBJ2-7, with 12 junctional bases fitting TRBD1. Material: peripheral blood. This clonotype was sampled from a human donor in a cohort sampled during active COVID-19. CDR3 loop: CASSFTGTGGHEQYF. The sequenced DNA: TGTGCCAGCAGTTTTACCGGGACAGGGGGCCACGAGCAGTACTTC.